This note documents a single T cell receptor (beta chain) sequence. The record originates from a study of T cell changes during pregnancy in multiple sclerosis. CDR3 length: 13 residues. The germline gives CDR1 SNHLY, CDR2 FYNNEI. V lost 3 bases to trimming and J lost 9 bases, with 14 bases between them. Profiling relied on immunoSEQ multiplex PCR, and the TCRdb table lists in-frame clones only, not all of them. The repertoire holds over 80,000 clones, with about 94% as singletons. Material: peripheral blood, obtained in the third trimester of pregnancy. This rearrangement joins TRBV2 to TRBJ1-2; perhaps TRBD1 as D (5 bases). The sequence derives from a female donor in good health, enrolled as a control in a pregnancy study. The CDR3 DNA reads TGTGCCAGCAGTGATTTCGGCAGGGCCAGCTACACCTTC. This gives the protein CASSDFGRASYTF.